The clone carrying this T cell receptor beta chain was picked up a small number of times. Its matching antigen is unknown. This sample was included in a study of blood T cells in healthy people across ages. Study-level points and caveats: The recorded TCR beta diversity per million T cells decreased in a roughly linear manner with age.

Germline V gives CDR1 MNHEY, CDR2 SVGEGT. This CDR3 has 16 residues. The ends were cut back, 0 bases at V and 2 bases at J, with 13 bases in the middle. A J-beta primer mix and a sample-barcoded 5' primer were used in a second PCR of roughly 6 to 11 cycles. MiXCR was run by TCRdb on the 5' RACE reads, yielding one entry per CDR3 protein. Here the sample spans 980,000 or so distinct CDR3 sequences, around 48% being singletons. This chain connects TRBV6-2 or TRBV6-3 to TRBJ2-5; possible D gene TRBD2, 6 bases. The TCR sequence derives from a man aged 30 to 39 in good health. The sequenced sample consisted of blood. CDR3 sequence reads: CASSYSVSGGQETQYF. DNA of the CDR3: TGTGCCAGCAGTTACTCGGTCTCCGGGGGACAAGAGACCCAGTACTTC.